The source of this T cell receptor beta chain is a study of blood T cell repertoires in COVID-19. Study as a whole: The origin of the acute and convalescent COVID-19 samples was the United States, Italy and Spain.

The CDR3 contains 13 residues. Trimming left V 6 bases short and J 4 bases short, with 7 bases between. Germline-derived CDR1 and CDR2 are MNHEY and SVGAGI. Some clones are missing from TCRdb's copy, which holds only in-frame ones; the method was immunoSEQ multiplex PCR. This table has about 200,000 clones, approximately 84% appearing once. What was sequenced was peripheral blood. The sequence derives from a woman of 80 years or more with COVID-19, enrolled during active disease. This rearrangement joins TRBV6-5 to TRBJ1-6; a possible D gene is TRBD1 (6 bases). The CDR3 protein is CASRGQYNSPLHF. CDR3 in DNA: TGTGCCAGCAGAGGACAGTATAATTCACCCCTCCACTTT.